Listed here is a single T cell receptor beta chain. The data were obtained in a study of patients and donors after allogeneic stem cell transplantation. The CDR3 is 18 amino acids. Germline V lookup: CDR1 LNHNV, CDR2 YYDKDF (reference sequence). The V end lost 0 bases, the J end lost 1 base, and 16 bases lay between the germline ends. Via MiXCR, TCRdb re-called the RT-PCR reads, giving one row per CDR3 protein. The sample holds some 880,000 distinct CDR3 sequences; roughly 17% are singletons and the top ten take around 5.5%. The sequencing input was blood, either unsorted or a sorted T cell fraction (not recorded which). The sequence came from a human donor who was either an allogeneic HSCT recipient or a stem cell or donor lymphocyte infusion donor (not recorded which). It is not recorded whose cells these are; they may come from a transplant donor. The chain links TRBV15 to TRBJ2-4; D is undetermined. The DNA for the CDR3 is TGTGCCACCAGCAGAGATAGGACCCTACCCCGCGCCAAAAACATTCAGTACTTC. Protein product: CATSRDRTLPRAKNIQYF.